The following is a TCR beta chain sequence with its context. This sample stems from a study of blood T cell repertoires in COVID-19. Study in general: Specimens from acute and convalescent COVID-19 originated in the United States, Italy and Spain. PBMCs, B-cell-depleted T cells, or T cells were the source of the cDNA or gDNA that made up the material.

Under the authors' procedure: Estimated nucleated cell counts came from reference gene primer amplification. Sequencing used immunoSEQ multiplex PCR; TCRdb keeps in-frame clones, though not all of them. D and trimming come from the DNA, and the V and J calls and clone size come from that table. The sample shows around 67,000 clones, roughly 87% of them seen only once. This TCR came from a woman aged 80 or over with acute or convalescent COVID-19. Input material: peripheral blood.

The CDR3 DNA reads TGTGCCAGCAGCGAGGGACAGCGAAACACTGAAGCTTTCTTT. It specifies CASSEGQRNTEAFF. This chain connects TRBV9 to TRBJ1-1; 7 positions match TRBD1. V lost 3 bases and J lost 2; bases outside the gene matches: 4. The CDR3 length is 14 residues. Germline assignment: CDR1 SGDLS and CDR2 YYNGEE.